Each of the 25 T cell receptor beta chains below was sequenced from the same sample in a study of shared clonotypes between healthy human individuals. The method was immunoSEQ multiplex PCR; TCRdb's version includes in-frame clones alone and lacks a portion of them. The sample lists some 300,000 clones, about 70% occurring once. The specimen was memory CD4+ T cells sorted from blood. The subset here: CD45RA-negative fraction. These receptors were obtained from a man under 40 in good health.

Turning to this clone: Distinct nucleotide sequences in the sample also encode this CDR3. This chain uses TRBV18 with TRBJ2-7; D is unclear. The V end was cut by 3 bases, the J end by 0 bases, with 3 bases between. Germline V gene lookup returns CDR1 KGHSH and CDR2 LQKENI. This CDR3 is 12 amino acids long. CDR3 region: CASSPSSYEQYF. CDR3 nucleotide sequence: TGTGCCAGCTCACCGTCCTCCTACGAGCAGTACTTC.

This chain joins TRBV9 and TRBJ2-5, with unresolved D. CDR1 and CDR2 (germline): SGDLS, YYNGEE. The length of the CDR3 is 13 residues. The V end was cut by 0 bases, the J end by 3 bases, with 6 bases between. The CDR3 protein is CASSVDLEETQYF. The CDR3 region has the DNA TGTGCCAGCAGCGTAGATTTAGAAGAGACCCAGTACTTC.

This clone has more than one count but fewer than ten. V and J are TRBV11-2 and TRBJ2-4; TRBD1 is a possible D gene (6 bases). V shed 1 base and J shed 0 bases, with 10 bases lying between them. The CDR3 spans 16 residues. CDR1 and CDR2 (germline): SGHAT, FQNNGV. CDR3 protein: CASSLGGPSAKNIQYF. In DNA form, the CDR3 reads TGTGCCAGCAGCTTAGGGGGGCCTTCAGCCAAAAACATTCAGTACTTC.

This clone was seen only a few times. V gene TRBV28 combines with J gene TRBJ2-1; no definite D call. The CDR3 is made up of 11 amino acids. Deletions cut 3 bases from V and 7 bases from J, with 4 bases between. The germline V gene encodes CDR1 MDHEN and CDR2 SYDVKM. CDR3 sequence (DNA): TGTGCCAGCAGTTTTCTGAATGAGCAGTTCTTC. This encodes CASSFLNEQFF.

The chain carries TRBV5-1 and TRBJ1-2; tentatively, D is TRBD1 (6 bases). The CDR3 runs 15 residues. Trimming took off 0 bases at V and 3 bases at J, with 12 bases between the two ends. Germline CDR1 SGHRS, CDR2 YFSETQ. DNA for the CDR3: TGCGCCAGCAGCTTGGCAGGGGTAAGGGACTATGGCTACACCTTC. As protein: CASSLAGVRDYGYTF.

The chain recombines TRBV2 with TRBJ2-2, with 14 bases lining up with TRBD2. With V trimmed by 5 bases and J by 7 bases, 3 bases remained unmatched. This CDR3 contains 15 residues. From germline, CDR1 is SNHLY and CDR2 FYNNEI. CDR3 loop: CASSRLAGGRGELFF. The CDR3 DNA sequence: TGTGCCAGCAGTAGACTAGCGGGAGGGCGCGGGGAGCTGTTTTTT.

V and J are TRBV11-3 and TRBJ2-1; D uncertain. V was shortened by 4 bases and J by 3 bases, with 7 bases between the two germline ends. Germline V gene sequence: CDR1 SGHNT, CDR2 YENEEA. This CDR3 has 13 residues. The CDR3 nucleotides read TGTGCCAGCAGCTCGACGGTCTACAATGAGCAGTTCTTC. Translated: CASSSTVYNEQFF.

The V call is TRBV6-5, the J call TRBJ1-1, with unresolved D. Germline V gives CDR1 MNHEY, CDR2 SVGAGI. The CDR3 length is 13 residues. V dropped 5 bases and J dropped 12 bases, with 19 bases sitting between them. The CDR3 DNA is TGTGCCAGCAGTCGCGCGCCGGACGTTGTAACTTTCTTT. Its translation: CASSRAPDVVTFF.

This clone was seen only a few times. The V gene is TRBV10-1, the J gene TRBJ2-7; either TRBD1 or TRBD2 may fit D (5 bases each). With 8 bases removed from V and 1 base from J, the gap between germline ends came to 15 bases. Germline CDR1 WNHNN, CDR2 SYGVQD (reference sequence). The CDR3 is 14 amino acids. In DNA, the CDR3 is TGCGCCAGCGGTCCGGGGCCTAGGTCCTACGAGCAGTACTTC. Protein: CASGPGPRSYEQYF.

This clone was recorded at least ten times. V gene TRBV7-2 combines with J gene TRBJ2-1; D is possibly TRBD2 (5 bases). Germline-derived CDR1 and CDR2 are SGHTA and FQGNSA. V was cut by 5 bases and J by 5 bases, with 25 bases left in between. The CDR3 covers 18 residues. The CDR3, as DNA: TGTGCCAGCAGCATAGTACGCCGGAGGCCGCTCCACGACAATGAGCAGTTCTTC. Amino acid sequence: CASSIVRRRPLHDNEQFF.

The V gene is TRBV5-5, the J gene TRBJ1-5; D remains unclear. The CDR3 consists of 15 residues. Germline V gene data show CDR1 as SGHKS and CDR2 as YYEKEE (reference sequence). Trimming took off 4 bases at V and 3 bases at J, with 14 bases between the two ends. The CDR3 here is CASSLEPLINQPQHF. The CDR3 DNA reads as TGTGCCAGCAGCCTGGAACCGCTAATCAATCAGCCCCAGCATTTT.

This clone was counted at least ten times. V usage is TRBV6-1 and J usage is TRBJ1-1; D is uncertain. The germline V gene encodes CDR1 MNHNS and CDR2 SASEGT. The length of the CDR3 is 13 residues. V lost 7 bases and J 7 bases, leaving 16 bases between the germline ends. The CDR3 coding sequence is TGTGCCAGCATGAAAGTTATGCCCCTTGAAGCTTTCTTT. The encoded protein is CASMKVMPLEAFF.

This clone was seen only a few times. The CDR3 bases are TGTGCCAGCAGTATACAAGGGACAGGCAAGGGGACCCAGTACTTC. Amino acid sequence: CASSIQGTGKGTQYF. J is TRBJ2-5 and V is TRBV28; 8 bases are shared with TRBD1. Germline lookup yields CDR1 MDHEN and CDR2 SYDVKM. V dropped 5 bases and J dropped 7; count of bases not matched to a gene: 12. The CDR3 length is 15 residues.

CDR3 in amino acids: CASSDGSNQPQHF. The DNA for the CDR3 is TGTGCCAGCAGTGATGGGAGCAATCAGCCCCAGCATTTT. J is TRBJ1-5 and V is TRBV6-4, with D unresolved. Germline V gives CDR1 MRHNA, CDR2 SNTAGT. This CDR3 has 13 residues. Trimming stripped 3 bases from V and 1 base from J, with 4 bases between.

The rearrangement uses TRBV20-1 and TRBJ2-1; D ambiguous. The CDR3 contains 11 residues. Germline CDR1 reads DFQATT; CDR2 reads SNEGSKA (reference sequence). V lost 3 bases, J lost 9 bases, and 9 bases lay in between. The CDR3 is CSASFGGEQFF. DNA for the CDR3: TGCAGTGCTAGCTTCGGCGGTGAGCAGTTCTTC.

V usage is TRBV18 and J usage is TRBJ2-1; D is perhaps TRBD1 (5 bases). CDR1 is KGHSH and CDR2 is LQKENI in the germline V gene. Trimming left V 4 bases short and J 7 bases short, with 14 bases between. The CDR3 has 14 amino acids. Here the CDR3 reads CASSLDYSGNEQFF. The CDR3 DNA reads as TGTGCCAGCTCACTAGATTATTCAGGGAATGAGCAGTTCTTC.

This clone was seen only once. The J gene is TRBJ2-1, the V gene TRBV29-1; 8 bases align to TRBD2. This CDR3 region has 16 residues. The V gene end was trimmed by 5 bases and the J gene end by 0 bases; junction bases not matched to a gene: 9. Germline lookup yields CDR1 SQVTM and CDR2 ANQGSEA. CDR3 protein: CSVSPRAGDSYNEQFF. CDR3 nucleotides: TGCAGCGTTTCCCCGCGAGCGGGGGACTCCTACAATGAGCAGTTCTTC.

V usage is TRBV19 and J usage is TRBJ1-2, with D tentatively TRBD1 (6 bases). The CDR3 covers 14 residues. The ends were cut back, 5 bases at V and 8 bases at J, with 18 bases in the middle. CDR1 and CDR2 from the germline V gene are LNHDA and SQIVND (reference sequence). The CDR3 sequence is CASSEVWGAQGYTF. CDR3 bases: TGTGCCAGTAGTGAGGTGTGGGGGGCGCAGGGCTACACCTTC. The whole variable domain, filled in from reference TRBV19 and TRBJ1-2, reads DGGITQSPKYLFRKEGQNVTLSCEQNLNHDAMYWYRQDPGQGLRLIYYSQIVNDFQKGDIAEGYSVSREKKESFPLTVTSAQKNPTAFYLCASSEVWGAQGYTFGSGTRLTVV.

This clone has a handful of counts. V is TRBV19 and J is TRBJ2-2; 11 bases are a match to TRBD2. Per the germline V gene, CDR1 is LNHDA and CDR2 is SQIVND (reference sequence). The length of the CDR3 is 17 residues. The V gene end was trimmed by 5 bases and the J gene end by 3 bases; junction bases not matched to a gene: 8. CDR3 region: CASSETSGSIDTGELFF. CDR3 in DNA: TGTGCCAGTAGTGAAACTAGCGGGAGTATAGACACCGGGGAGCTGTTTTTT.

The J gene is TRBJ1-3, the V gene TRBV28; D not resolved. Between the trimmed V and J ends, which lost 10 bases and 0 bases, there was a span of 22 bases. The CDR3 spans 17 residues. Germline-derived CDR1 and CDR2 are MDHEN and SYDVKM. The CDR3 nucleotides are TGTGCCACCATCGAGGCAGGCAGTTGGGGCTCTGGAAACACCATATATTTT. As protein: CATIEAGSWGSGNTIYF.

The rearrangement links TRBV7-2 to TRBJ2-7, with a possible D match to TRBD1 (5 bases). Per the germline V gene, CDR1 is SGHTA and CDR2 is FQGNSA. The V end lost 1 base, the J end lost 6 bases, and 10 bases lay between the germline ends. The CDR3 runs 13 residues. CDR3 loop: CASSLGAGFEQYF. The CDR3 bases are TGTGCCAGCAGCTTAGGGGCAGGGTTCGAGCAGTACTTC.

The rearrangement links TRBV27 to TRBJ1-1; D is uncertain. V lost 3 bases and J 5 bases, leaving 10 bases between the germline ends. The length of the CDR3 is 13 residues. Germline CDR1 MNHEY, CDR2 SMNVEV (reference sequence). The CDR3 coding sequence is TGTGCCAGCAGTTTGTCTTCGAGAACTGAAGCTTTCTTT. It is translated as CASSLSSRTEAFF.

The CDR3 DNA reads as TGTGCCAGCAGTTACGGGGTCTCGGGAGGGGAGACCCAGTACTTC. Protein product: CASSYGVSGGETQYF. V usage is TRBV6-5 and J usage is TRBJ2-5, with TRBD2 identical over 8 bases. Germline CDR1 reads MNHEY; CDR2 reads SVGAGI. The CDR3 totals 15 residues. V was clipped by 2 bases and J by 5 bases; unmatched bases: 7.

V usage is TRBV5-1 and J usage is TRBJ2-1, with 7 bases matching TRBD2. With 4 bases clipped from V and 5 bases from J, the junction kept 12 bases outside the gene matches. The CDR3 spans 16 residues. In germline, CDR1 is SGHRS, CDR2 YFSETQ. CDR3 residues: CASSRGEASGDNEQFF. Here the CDR3 DNA reads TGCGCCAGCAGCCGGGGTGAGGCTAGCGGCGACAATGAGCAGTTCTTC.

This chain uses TRBV29-1 with TRBJ2-3; D remains unclear. With 2 bases removed from V and 3 bases from J, the gap between germline ends came to 15 bases. This CDR3 is 15 amino acids long. CDR1 SQVTM and CDR2 ANQGSEA come from the germline V gene. The CDR3, as DNA: TGCAGCGTTGAACAGTTCCAACGTTCTACAGATACGCAGTATTTT. It yields the protein CSVEQFQRSTDTQYF.